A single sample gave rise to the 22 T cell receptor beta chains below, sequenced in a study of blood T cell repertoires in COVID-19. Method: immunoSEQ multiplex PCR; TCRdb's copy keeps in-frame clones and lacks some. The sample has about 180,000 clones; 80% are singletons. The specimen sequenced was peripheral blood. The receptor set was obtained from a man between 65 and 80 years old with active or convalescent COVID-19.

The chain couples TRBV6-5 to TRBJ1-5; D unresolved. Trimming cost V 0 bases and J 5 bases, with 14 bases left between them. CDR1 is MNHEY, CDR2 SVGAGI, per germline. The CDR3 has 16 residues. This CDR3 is CASSYSSRGGDQPQHF. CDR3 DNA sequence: TGTGCCAGCAGTTACTCCTCCCGGGGAGGTGATCAGCCCCAGCATTTT.

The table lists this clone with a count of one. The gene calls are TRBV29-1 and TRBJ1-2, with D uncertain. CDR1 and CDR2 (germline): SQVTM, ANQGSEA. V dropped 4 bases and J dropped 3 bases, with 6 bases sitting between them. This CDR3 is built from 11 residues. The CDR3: CSVAHDYGYTF. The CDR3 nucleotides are TGCAGCGTTGCCCATGACTATGGCTACACCTTC.

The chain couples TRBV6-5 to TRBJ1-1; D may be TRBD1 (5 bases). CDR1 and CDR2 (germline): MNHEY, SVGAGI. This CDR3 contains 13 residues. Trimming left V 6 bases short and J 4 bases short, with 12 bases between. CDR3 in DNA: TGTGCCAGCAGCCCAGGGAAGTTCACTGAAGCTTTCTTT. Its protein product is CASSPGKFTEAFF.

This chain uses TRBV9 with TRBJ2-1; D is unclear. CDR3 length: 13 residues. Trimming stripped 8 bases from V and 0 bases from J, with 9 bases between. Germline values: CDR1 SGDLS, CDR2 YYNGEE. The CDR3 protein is CASGPSSYNEQFF. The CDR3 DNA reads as TGTGCCAGTGGGCCGAGCTCCTACAATGAGCAGTTCTTC.

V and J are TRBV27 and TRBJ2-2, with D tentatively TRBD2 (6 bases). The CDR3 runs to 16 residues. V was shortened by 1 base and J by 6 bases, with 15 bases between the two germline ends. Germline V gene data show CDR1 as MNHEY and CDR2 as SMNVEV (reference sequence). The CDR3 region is CASSLLRDSGSGELFF. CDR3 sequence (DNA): TGTGCCAGCAGTTTATTACGGGACTCAGGGTCCGGGGAGCTGTTTTTT.

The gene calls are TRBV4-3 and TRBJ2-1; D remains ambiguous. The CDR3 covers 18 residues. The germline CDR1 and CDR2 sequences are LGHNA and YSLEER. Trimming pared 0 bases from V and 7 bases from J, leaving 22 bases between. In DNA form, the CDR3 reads TGCGCCAGCAGCCAAGATTTAGGTGGGCCACTCCGCCTAAATGAGCAGTTCTTC. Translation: CASSQDLGGPLRLNEQFF.

CDR3 bases: TGTGCCAGCAGCTTCAATCAGGGGATGAATGGCTACACCTTC. The encoded protein is CASSFNQGMNGYTF. The chain has TRBV7-9 and TRBJ1-2; tentative D call: TRBD1 (6 bases). The V and J ends lost 3 bases and 6 bases respectively, with 14 bases between them. The germline CDR1 and CDR2 sequences are SEHNR and FQNEAQ (reference sequence). This CDR3 region has 14 residues.

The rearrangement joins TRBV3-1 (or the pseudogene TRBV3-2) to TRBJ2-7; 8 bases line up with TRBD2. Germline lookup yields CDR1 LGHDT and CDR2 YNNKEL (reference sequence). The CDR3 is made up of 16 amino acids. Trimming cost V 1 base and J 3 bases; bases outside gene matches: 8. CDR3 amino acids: CASSQGSLAGRYEQYF. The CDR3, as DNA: TGTGCCAGCAGCCAAGGAAGTCTAGCGGGCCGCTACGAGCAGTACTTC.

In DNA, the CDR3 is TGTGCCAGCAGCGCAGGGACTTACCCTTCTCGGGAGCAGTACTTC. Amino acid sequence: CASSAGTYPSREQYF. The gene calls are TRBV7-2 and TRBJ2-7, with D possibly being TRBD2 (6 bases). Trimming took off 5 bases at V and 7 bases at J, with 21 bases between the two ends. The CDR3 spans 15 residues. Germline V gene data show CDR1 as SGHTA and CDR2 as FQGNSA.

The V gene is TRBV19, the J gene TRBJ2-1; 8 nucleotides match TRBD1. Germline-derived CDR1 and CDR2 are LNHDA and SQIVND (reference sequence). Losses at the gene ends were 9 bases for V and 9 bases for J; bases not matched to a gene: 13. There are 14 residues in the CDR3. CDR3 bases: TGTGCCAGCCACTTGGATCAGGGGGCGGGTGAGCAGTTCTTC. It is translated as CASHLDQGAGEQFF.

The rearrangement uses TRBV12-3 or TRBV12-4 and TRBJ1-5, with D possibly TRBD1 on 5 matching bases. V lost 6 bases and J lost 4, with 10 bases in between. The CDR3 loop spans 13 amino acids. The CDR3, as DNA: TGTGCCAGCAGCCTACAGGAAAATCAGCCCCAGCATTTT. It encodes CASSLQENQPQHF.

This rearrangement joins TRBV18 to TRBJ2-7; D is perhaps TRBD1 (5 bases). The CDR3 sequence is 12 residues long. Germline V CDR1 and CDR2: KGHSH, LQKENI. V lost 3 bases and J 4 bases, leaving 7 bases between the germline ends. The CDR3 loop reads CASSPRQYEQYF. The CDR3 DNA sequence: TGTGCCAGCTCACCCCGACAGTACGAGCAGTACTTC.

The CDR3 sequence: CASSFAGVHTDTQYF. In DNA form, the CDR3 reads TGTGCCAGCAGCTTCGCGGGGGTACATACAGATACGCAGTATTTT. The V call is TRBV7-2, the J call TRBJ2-3, with 7 nucleotides matching TRBD2. The germline CDR1 and CDR2 sequences are SGHTA and FQGNSA. The CDR3 totals 15 residues. With 3 bases clipped from V and 3 bases from J, the junction kept 6 bases outside the gene matches.

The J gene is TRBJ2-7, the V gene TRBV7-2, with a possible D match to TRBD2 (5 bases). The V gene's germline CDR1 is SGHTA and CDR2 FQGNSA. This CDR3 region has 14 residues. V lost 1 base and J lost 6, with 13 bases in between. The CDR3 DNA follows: TGTGCCAGCAGCTTAGAAGGGTTCGGGGTCGAGCAGTACTTC. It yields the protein CASSLEGFGVEQYF.

The CDR3 nucleotides read TGCGCCAGCAGCCAAGATCCCCACAGGGGGACTTACAATGAGCAGTTCTTC. It translates to CASSQDPHRGTYNEQFF. This chain joins TRBV4-3 and TRBJ2-1, with 8 bases that match TRBD1. Losses at the gene ends were 0 bases for V and 4 bases for J; bases not matched to a gene: 8. The CDR3 is 17 residues long. Germline V CDR1 and CDR2: LGHNA, YSLEER.

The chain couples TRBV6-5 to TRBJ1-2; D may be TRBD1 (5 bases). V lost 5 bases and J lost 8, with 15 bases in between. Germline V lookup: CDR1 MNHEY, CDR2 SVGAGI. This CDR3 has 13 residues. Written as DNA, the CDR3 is TGTGCCAGCAGTCCGGGACCCGGGGGAGGCTACACCTTC. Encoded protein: CASSPGPGGGYTF.

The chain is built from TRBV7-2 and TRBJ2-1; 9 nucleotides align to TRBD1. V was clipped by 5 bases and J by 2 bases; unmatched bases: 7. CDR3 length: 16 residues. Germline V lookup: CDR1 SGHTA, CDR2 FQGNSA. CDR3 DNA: TGTGCCAGCAGCCCAAACAGGGGGCAAACCTACAATGAGCAGTTCTTC. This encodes CASSPNRGQTYNEQFF. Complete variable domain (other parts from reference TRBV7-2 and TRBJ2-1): GAGVSQSPSNKVTEKGKDVELRCDPISGHTALYWYRQSLGQGLEFLIYFQGNSAPDKSGLPSDRFSAERTGGSVSTLTIQRTQQEDSAVYLCASSPNRGQTYNEQFFGPGTRLTVL.

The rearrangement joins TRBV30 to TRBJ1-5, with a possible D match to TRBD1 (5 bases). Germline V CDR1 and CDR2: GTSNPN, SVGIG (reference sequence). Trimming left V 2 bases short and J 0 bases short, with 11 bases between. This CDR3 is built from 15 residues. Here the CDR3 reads CAWSIRGYSNQPQHF. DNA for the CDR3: TGTGCCTGGAGTATTAGGGGATATAGCAATCAGCCCCAGCATTTT.

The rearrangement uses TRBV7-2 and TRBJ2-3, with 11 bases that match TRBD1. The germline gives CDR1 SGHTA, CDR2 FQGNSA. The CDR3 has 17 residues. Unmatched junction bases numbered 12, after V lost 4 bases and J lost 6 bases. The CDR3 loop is CASSSLTWDRGGDTQYF. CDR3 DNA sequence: TGTGCCAGCAGCTCCTTAACCTGGGACAGGGGGGGTGATACGCAGTATTTT.

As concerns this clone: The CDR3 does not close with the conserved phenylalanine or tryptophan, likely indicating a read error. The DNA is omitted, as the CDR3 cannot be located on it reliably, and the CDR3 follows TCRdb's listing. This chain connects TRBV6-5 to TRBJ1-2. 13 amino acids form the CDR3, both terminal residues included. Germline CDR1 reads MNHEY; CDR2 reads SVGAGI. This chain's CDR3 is CASRRTVLGLELT.

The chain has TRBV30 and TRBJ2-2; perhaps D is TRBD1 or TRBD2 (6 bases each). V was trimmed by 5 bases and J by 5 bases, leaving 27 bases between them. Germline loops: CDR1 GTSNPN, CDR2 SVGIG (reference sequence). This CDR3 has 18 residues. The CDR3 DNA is TGTGCCTGGGCGGGAATACCACAGGGCAGGGGATGGACCGGGGAGCTGTTTTTT. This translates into CAWAGIPQGRGWTGELFF.

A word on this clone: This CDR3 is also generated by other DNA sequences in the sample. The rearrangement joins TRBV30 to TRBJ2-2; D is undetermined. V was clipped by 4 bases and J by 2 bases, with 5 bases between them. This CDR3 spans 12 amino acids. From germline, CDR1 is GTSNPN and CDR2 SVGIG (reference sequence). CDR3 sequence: CAWTVNTGELFF. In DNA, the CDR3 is TGTGCCTGGACGGTCAACACCGGGGAGCTGTTTTTT.